This TCR beta chain was captured in a study of blood T cell repertoires in COVID-19. Study-wide context: Whether acute or convalescent, the COVID-19 samples came from the United States, Italy and Spain.

Clones were sequenced by immunoSEQ multiplex PCR, and TCRdb holds only the in-frame ones, with some missing. The table has 200,000 to 300,000 clones, 80% to 90% seen once. The CDR3 has 12 residues. Germline V gene sequence: CDR1 SGHTA, CDR2 FQGTGA. The ends lost 4 bases at V and 13 bases at J; junction bases unmatched: 7. The sample consisted of peripheral blood. The TCR was taken from a woman between 40 and 50 years old with acute or convalescent COVID-19. The chain links TRBV7-3 to TRBJ2-1, with 7 nucleotides matching TRBD2. DNA for the CDR3: TGTGCCAGCAGCTCTCAGGGAGGGCCCCAGTTCTTC. It yields the protein CASSSQGGPQFF.